This T cell receptor beta chain was documented in a study of blood T cell repertoires in COVID-19. Germline V gene sequence: CDR1 LNHDA, CDR2 SQIVND (reference sequence). The CDR3 covers 14 residues. V was pared by 6 bases and J by 6 bases, with 10 bases of the junction left unmatched. Only one count was recorded for this clone. Authors' processing steps: Nucleated cell number was recorded as an estimate derived from reference gene primer amplification. Profiling relied on immunoSEQ multiplex PCR, and the TCRdb table lists in-frame clones only, not all of them. For V, J and clone size, that table is used; D and trimming come from the DNA. The table shows around 300,000 clones, with more than 80% occurring only once.

This chain joins TRBV19 and TRBJ2-7; 8 bases match TRBD1. The TCR originated in a woman aged 25 to 39 with active or convalescent COVID-19. Material: peripheral blood. In DNA, the CDR3 is TGTGCCAGTAGCATGACAGGGGCCGGGGGCGAGCAGTACTTC. Protein product: CASSMTGAGGEQYF.